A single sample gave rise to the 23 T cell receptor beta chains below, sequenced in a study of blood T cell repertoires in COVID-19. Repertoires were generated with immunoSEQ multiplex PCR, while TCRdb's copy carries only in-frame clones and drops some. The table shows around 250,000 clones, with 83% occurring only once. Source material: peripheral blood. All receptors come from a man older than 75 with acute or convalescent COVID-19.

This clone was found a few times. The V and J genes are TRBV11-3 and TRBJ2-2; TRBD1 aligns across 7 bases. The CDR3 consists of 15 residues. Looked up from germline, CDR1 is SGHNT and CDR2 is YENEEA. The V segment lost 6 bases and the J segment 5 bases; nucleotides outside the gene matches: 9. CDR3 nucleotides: TGTGCCAGCAGTCCCGGGACAGAGTGGACCGGGGAGCTGTTTTTT. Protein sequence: CASSPGTEWTGELFF.

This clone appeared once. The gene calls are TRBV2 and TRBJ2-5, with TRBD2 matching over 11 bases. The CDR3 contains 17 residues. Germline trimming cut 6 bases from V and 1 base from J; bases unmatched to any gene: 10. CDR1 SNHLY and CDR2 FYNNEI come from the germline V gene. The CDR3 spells CASSAGTSGITQETQYF. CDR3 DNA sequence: TGTGCCAGCAGCGCCGGGACTAGCGGAATAACCCAAGAGACCCAGTACTTC.

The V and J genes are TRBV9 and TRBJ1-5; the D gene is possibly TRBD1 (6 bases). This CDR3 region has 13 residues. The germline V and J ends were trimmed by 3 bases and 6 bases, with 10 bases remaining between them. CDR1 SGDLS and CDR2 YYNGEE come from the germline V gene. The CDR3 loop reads CASSETGSQPQHF. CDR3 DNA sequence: TGTGCCAGCAGCGAGACAGGCAGTCAGCCCCAGCATTTT.

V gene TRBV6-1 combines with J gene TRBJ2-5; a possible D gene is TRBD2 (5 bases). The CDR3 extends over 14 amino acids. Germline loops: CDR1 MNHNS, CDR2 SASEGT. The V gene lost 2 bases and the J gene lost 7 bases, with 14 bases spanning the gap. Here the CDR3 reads CASSERPGGLTQYF. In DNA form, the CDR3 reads TGTGCCAGCAGTGAAAGACCCGGCGGGTTGACCCAGTACTTC.

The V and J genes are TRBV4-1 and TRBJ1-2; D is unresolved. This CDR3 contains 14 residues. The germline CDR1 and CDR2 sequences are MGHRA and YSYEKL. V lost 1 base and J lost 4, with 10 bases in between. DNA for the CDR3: TGCGCCAGCAGCCAAGCCCCCCGGAGCTATGGCTACACCTTC. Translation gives CASSQAPRSYGYTF.

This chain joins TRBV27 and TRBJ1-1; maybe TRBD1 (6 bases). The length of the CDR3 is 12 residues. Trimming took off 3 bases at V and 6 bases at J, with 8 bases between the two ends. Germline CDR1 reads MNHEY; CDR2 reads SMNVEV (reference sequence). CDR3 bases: TGTGCCAGCAGTTTCAGGGGTGCTGAAGCTTTCTTT. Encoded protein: CASSFRGAEAFF.

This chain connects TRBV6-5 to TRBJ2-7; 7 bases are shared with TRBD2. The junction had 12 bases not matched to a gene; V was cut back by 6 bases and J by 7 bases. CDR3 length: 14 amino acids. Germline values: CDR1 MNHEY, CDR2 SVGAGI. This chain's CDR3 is CASSRDYPRGEQYF. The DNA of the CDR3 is TGTGCCAGCAGCCGGGACTACCCTCGGGGAGAGCAGTACTTC.

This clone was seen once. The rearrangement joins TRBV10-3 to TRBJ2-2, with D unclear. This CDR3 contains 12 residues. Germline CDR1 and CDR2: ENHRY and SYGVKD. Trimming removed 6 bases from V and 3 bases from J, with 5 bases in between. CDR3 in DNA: TGTGCCATCAGGGGCGACACCGGGGAGCTGTTTTTT. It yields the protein CAIRGDTGELFF.

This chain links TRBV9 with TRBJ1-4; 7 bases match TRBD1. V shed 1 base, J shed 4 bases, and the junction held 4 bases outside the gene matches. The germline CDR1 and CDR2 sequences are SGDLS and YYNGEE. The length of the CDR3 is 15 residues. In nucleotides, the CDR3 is TGTGCCAGCAGCGTATACGGGACAGATAATGAAAAACTGTTTTTT. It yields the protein CASSVYGTDNEKLFF. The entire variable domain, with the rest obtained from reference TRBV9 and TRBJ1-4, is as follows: DSGVTQTPKHLITATGQRVTLRCSPRSGDLSVYWYQQSLDQGLQFLIQYYNGEERAKGNILERFSAQQFPDLHSELNLSSLELGDSALYFCASSVYGTDNEKLFFGSGTQLSVL.

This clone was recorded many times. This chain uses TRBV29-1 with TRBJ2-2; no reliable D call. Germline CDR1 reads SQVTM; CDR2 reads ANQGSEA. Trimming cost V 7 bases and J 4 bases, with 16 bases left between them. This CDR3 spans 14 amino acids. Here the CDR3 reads CSAGQRGGTGELFF. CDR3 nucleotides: TGCAGCGCCGGCCAACGCGGTGGCACCGGGGAGCTGTTTTTT.

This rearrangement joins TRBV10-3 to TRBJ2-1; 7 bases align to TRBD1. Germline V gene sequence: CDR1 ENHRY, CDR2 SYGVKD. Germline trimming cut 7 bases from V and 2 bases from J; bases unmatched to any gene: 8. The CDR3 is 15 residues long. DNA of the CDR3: TGTGCCATCACCGATAGGACAGGTCCCTACAATGAGCAGTTCTTC. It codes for CAITDRTGPYNEQFF.

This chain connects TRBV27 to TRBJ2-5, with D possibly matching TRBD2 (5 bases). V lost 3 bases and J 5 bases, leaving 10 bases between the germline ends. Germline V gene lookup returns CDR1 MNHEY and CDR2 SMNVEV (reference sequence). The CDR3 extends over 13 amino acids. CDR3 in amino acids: CASSFGERETQYF. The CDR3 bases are TGTGCCAGCAGTTTTGGGGAGCGGGAGACCCAGTACTTC.

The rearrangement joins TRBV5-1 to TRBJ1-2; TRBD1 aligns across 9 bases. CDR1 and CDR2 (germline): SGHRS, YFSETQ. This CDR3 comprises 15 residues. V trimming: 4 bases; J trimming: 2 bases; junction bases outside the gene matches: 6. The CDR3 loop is CASSGTGGLNYGYTF. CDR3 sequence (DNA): TGCGCCAGCAGCGGAACAGGGGGCTTGAACTATGGCTACACCTTC.

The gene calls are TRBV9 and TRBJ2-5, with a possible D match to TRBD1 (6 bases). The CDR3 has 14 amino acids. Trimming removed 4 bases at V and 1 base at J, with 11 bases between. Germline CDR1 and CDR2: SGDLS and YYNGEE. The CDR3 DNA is TGTGCCAGCAGCTCAGGGACAAGCCAAGAGACCCAGTACTTC. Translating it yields CASSSGTSQETQYF.

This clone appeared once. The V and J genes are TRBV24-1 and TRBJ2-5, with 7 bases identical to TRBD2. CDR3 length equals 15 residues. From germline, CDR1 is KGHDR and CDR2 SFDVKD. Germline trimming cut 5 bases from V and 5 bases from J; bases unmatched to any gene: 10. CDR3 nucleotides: TGTGCCACCAGTGTGTCGGGGGGACCGGAGGAGACCCAGTACTTC. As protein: CATSVSGGPEETQYF.

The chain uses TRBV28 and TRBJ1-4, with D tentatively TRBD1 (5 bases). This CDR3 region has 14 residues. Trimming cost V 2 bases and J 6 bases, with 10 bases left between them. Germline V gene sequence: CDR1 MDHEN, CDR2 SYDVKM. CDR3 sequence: CASSLGSTDEKLFF. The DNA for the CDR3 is TGTGCCAGCAGTTTAGGGTCGACAGATGAAAAACTGTTTTTT.

CDR3 DNA: TGCGCCAGCAGCCATAGGACAGGGGCAGTCACAACTAATGAAAAACTGTTTTTT. This translates into CASSHRTGAVTTNEKLFF. V is TRBV4-1 and J is TRBJ1-4, with 9 positions matching TRBD1. Per the germline V gene, CDR1 is MGHRA and CDR2 is YSYEKL. The ends lost 3 bases at V and 0 bases at J; junction bases unmatched: 8. This CDR3 has 18 residues.

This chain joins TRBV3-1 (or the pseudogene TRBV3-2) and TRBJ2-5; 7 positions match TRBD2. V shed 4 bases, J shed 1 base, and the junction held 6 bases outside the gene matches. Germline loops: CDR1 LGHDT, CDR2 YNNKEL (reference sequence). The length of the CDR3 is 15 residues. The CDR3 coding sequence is TGTGCCAGCAGCCTCGGGGCTAGCGGCCAAGAGACCCAGTACTTC. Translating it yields CASSLGASGQETQYF.

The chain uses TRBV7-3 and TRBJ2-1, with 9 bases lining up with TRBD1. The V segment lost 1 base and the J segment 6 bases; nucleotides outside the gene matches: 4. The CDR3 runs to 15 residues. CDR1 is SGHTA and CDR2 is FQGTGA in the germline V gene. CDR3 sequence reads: CASSLRGQGGNEQFF. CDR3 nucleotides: TGTGCCAGCAGCTTAAGGGGACAGGGAGGCAATGAGCAGTTCTTC.

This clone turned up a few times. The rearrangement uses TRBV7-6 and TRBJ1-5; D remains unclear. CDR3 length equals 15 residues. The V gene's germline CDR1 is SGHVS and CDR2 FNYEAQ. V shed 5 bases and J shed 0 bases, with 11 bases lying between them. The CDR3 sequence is CASSPPAGSNQPQHF. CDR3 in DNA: TGTGCCAGCAGCCCTCCAGCGGGTAGCAATCAGCCCCAGCATTTT.

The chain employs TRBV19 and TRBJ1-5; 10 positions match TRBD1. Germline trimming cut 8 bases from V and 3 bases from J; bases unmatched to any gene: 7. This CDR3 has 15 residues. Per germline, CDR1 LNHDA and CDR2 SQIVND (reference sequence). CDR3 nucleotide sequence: TGTGCCAGTTCCCAGGACAGGGGGGCCAATCAGCCCCAGCATTTT. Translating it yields CASSQDRGANQPQHF.

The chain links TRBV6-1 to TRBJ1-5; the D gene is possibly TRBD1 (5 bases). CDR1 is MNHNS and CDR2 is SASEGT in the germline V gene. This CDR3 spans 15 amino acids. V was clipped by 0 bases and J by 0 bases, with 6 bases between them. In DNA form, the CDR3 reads TGTGCCAGCAGTGAAGCCAGGGTTAGCAATCAGCCCCAGCATTTT. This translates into CASSEARVSNQPQHF.

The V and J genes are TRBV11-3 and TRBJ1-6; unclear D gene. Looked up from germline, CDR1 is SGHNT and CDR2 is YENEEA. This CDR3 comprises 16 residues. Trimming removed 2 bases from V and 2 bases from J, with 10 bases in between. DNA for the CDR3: TGTGCCAGCAGCTTATTGGGGAGGCCCTATAATTCACCCCTCCACTTT. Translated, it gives CASSLLGRPYNSPLHF.